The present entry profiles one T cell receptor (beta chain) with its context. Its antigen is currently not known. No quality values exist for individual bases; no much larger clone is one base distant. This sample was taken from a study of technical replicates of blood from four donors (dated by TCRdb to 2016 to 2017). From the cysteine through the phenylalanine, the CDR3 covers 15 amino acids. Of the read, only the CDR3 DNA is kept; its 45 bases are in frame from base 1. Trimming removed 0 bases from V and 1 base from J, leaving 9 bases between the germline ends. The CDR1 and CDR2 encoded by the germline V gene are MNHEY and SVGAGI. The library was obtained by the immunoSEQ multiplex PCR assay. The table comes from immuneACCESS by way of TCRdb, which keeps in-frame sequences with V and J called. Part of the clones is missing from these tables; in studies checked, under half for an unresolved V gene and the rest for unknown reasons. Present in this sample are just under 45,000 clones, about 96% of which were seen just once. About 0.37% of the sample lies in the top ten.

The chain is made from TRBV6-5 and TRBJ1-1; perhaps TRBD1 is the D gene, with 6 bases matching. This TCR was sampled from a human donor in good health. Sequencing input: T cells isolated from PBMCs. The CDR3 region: CASSYSQDRNTEAFF. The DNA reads TGTGCCAGCAGTTACTCACAGGACAGGAACACTGAAGCTTTCTTT.